These 25 T cell receptor beta chains were all obtained from the same sample, sequenced in a study of T-cell memory formation after mild COVID-19 (dated by TCRdb to the early 2020s). The method behind the library was 5' RACE. Sequencing was performed on an Illumina NovaSeq 6000. Starting from the raw public reads, TCRdb applied fastp trimming at Q25, assembled clones with MiXCR and retained in-frame beta chains. Rows are combined by CDR3 protein, so each entry shows the most common genes and DNA. The sample table lists hundreds of thousands of distinct CDR3 sequences, more than 15% of them with a count of one. The top ten hold 20% to 25% of the sample. The sequencing sample was made of PBMCs or a T cell subset sorted from them (not recorded which). Receptors were obtained from a man aged 18 to 35 who had mild COVID-19 (a few samples of this study predate the infection). The sample titles of this study are shuffled in the database, so cell type and time point are left out; the donor was told from shared clones.

There are many counts of this clonotype. The CDR3 DNA follows: TGTGCCAGCAGTCGTACATGGGGGGGAAGGAAGGACACTGAAGCTTTCTTT. This encodes CASSRTWGGRKDTEAFF. The rearrangement uses TRBV7-9 and TRBJ1-1, with D perhaps TRBD1 (5 bases). V was cut by 6 bases and J by 3 bases, with 23 bases left in between. The CDR3 contains 17 residues. Germline CDR1 and CDR2: SEHNR and FQNEAQ (reference sequence).

Only a few counts were recorded for this clonotype. This chain joins TRBV7-2 and TRBJ2-1, with D perhaps being TRBD1 or TRBD2 (5 bases each). There are 14 residues in the CDR3. V was trimmed by 5 bases and J by 10 bases, leaving 18 bases between them. Germline V CDR1 and CDR2: SGHTA, FQGNSA. The DNA for the CDR3 is TGTGCCAGCAGCCGAGGGACCAGGGTTTCGGAGCAGTTCTTC. Its protein is CASSRGTRVSEQFF.

There are a few counts of this clonotype. The chain employs TRBV5-1 and TRBJ1-4; unclear D gene. This CDR3 contains 13 residues. V gave up 0 bases and J gave up 13 bases, with 13 bases separating them. In germline, CDR1 is SGHRS, CDR2 YFSETQ. CDR3 protein: CASSLGTGKGLFF. The CDR3 region has the DNA TGCGCCAGCAGCTTGGGGACGGGGAAAGGACTGTTTTTT.

This clonotype was found a few times. The chain combines TRBV4-2 with TRBJ2-2, with D perhaps being TRBD1 or TRBD2 (5 bases each). The germline V and J ends were trimmed by 6 bases and 3 bases, with 14 bases remaining between them. CDR1 and CDR2 from the germline V gene are LGHNA and YNFKEQ. CDR3 size: 15 residues. The CDR3 nucleotides are TGTGCCAGCAGGGGGACGGAACGCGACACCGGGGAGCTGTTTTTT. This gives the protein CASRGTERDTGELFF.

The V call is TRBV7-2, the J call TRBJ2-3; no definite D call. This CDR3 is built from 15 residues. The germline V gene has CDR1 SGHTA and CDR2 FQGNSA. Trimming removed 5 bases at V and 1 base at J, with 13 bases between. CDR3 in amino acids: CASSPPPQGTDTQYF. The CDR3 DNA reads TGTGCCAGCAGCCCTCCCCCGCAGGGCACAGATACGCAGTATTTT.

This clonotype was observed a few times. The chain links TRBV5-1 to TRBJ2-3, with a possible D match to TRBD2 (6 bases). CDR3 length: 16 amino acids. The V end lost 2 bases, the J end lost 1 base, and 14 bases lay between the germline ends. Germline loops: CDR1 SGHRS, CDR2 YFSETQ. DNA of the CDR3: TGCGCCAGCAGCTTCCAGGGAGGAGGACGCACAGATACGCAGTATTTT. This codes for CASSFQGGGRTDTQYF.

The V gene is TRBV9, the J gene TRBJ1-2, with D hard to call. Trimming pared 0 bases from V and 3 bases from J, leaving 12 bases between. The CDR3 covers 15 residues. CDR1 SGDLS and CDR2 YYNGEE come from the germline V gene. CDR3 DNA: TGTGCCAGCAGCGTAGCGACGGTGGGTTACTATGGCTACACCTTC. As protein: CASSVATVGYYGYTF.

The rearrangement joins TRBV28 to TRBJ2-5; D is possibly TRBD1 (5 bases). The CDR3 loop spans 12 amino acids. V was pared by 5 bases and J by 5 bases, with 9 bases between. CDR1 MDHEN and CDR2 SYDVKM come from the germline V gene. Written as DNA, the CDR3 is TGTGCCAGCAGTAAGGGGATGGAGACCCAGTACTTC. It codes for CASSKGMETQYF.

This clonotype showed up just a few times. This chain joins TRBV10-3 and TRBJ2-2, with D uncertain. Trimming shortened V by 7 bases and J by 6 bases, and 6 bases separated the two germline ends. The germline CDR1 and CDR2 sequences are ENHRY and SYGVKD. The CDR3 runs 11 residues. The CDR3 DNA sequence: TGTGCCATCAATCAGGCCGGGGAGCTGTTTTTT. Translating it yields CAINQAGELFF.

The J gene is TRBJ2-7, the V gene TRBV12-3 or TRBV12-4; TRBD2 agrees at 8 bases. The J segment lost 3 bases and the V segment lost 5 bases, leaving 9 bases of the junction unmatched. The CDR3 has 15 residues. The CDR3 region is CASSPTGTRGYEQYF. The DNA for the CDR3 is TGTGCCAGCAGTCCGACCGGGACTAGGGGCTACGAGCAGTACTTC.

This clonotype was counted at least ten times. This CDR3 is CASSISRTGGEQYF. The CDR3 DNA sequence: TGTGCCAGCAGCATCAGCAGGACAGGCGGCGAGCAGTACTTC. The chain recombines TRBV9 with TRBJ2-7; the match to TRBD1 covers 7 bases. Germline CDR1 is SGDLS and CDR2 is YYNGEE. The CDR3 consists of 14 residues. The V segment lost 4 bases and the J segment 6 bases; nucleotides outside the gene matches: 10. Full variable domain (rest looked up from reference TRBV9 and TRBJ2-7): DSGVTQTPKHLITATGQRVTLRCSPRSGDLSVYWYQQSLDQGLQFLIQYYNGEERAKGNILERFSAQQFPDLHSELNLSSLELGDSALYFCASSISRTGGEQYFGPGTRLTVT.

The chain couples TRBV12-3 or TRBV12-4 to TRBJ2-2; weak D call: TRBD2 (5 bases). The V and J ends lost 6 bases and 6 bases respectively, with 11 bases between them. The CDR3 runs 13 residues. The CDR3 nucleotides are TGTGCCAGCAGCTCCTTTAGCGCCGGGGAGCTGTTTTTT. It codes for CASSSFSAGELFF.

The V gene is TRBV5-1, the J gene TRBJ2-5; TRBD1 matches 8 bases. V dropped 5 bases and J dropped 2; count of bases not matched to a gene: 5. This CDR3 is 14 amino acids long. Looked up from germline, CDR1 is SGHRS and CDR2 is YFSETQ. The DNA for the CDR3 is TGCGCCAGCAGGACTGGGACAGGACAAGAGACCCAGTACTTC. This codes for CASRTGTGQETQYF.

This clonotype was recorded a few times. This chain links TRBV7-2 with TRBJ2-3, with D perhaps being TRBD1 or TRBD2 (6 bases each). The V gene lost 5 bases and the J gene lost 3 bases, with 12 bases spanning the gap. The CDR3 has 14 residues. Germline V lookup: CDR1 SGHTA, CDR2 FQGNSA. CDR3 nucleotides: TGTGCCAGCAGCCCATGGAGGGGGACAGATACGCAGTATTTT. Protein product: CASSPWRGTDTQYF.

V usage is TRBV10-3 and J usage is TRBJ1-5; D unresolved. V was cut by 6 bases and J by 4 bases, with 10 bases left in between. Per the germline V gene, CDR1 is ENHRY and CDR2 is SYGVKD. The CDR3 runs 13 residues. The CDR3 reads CAISQQLNQPQHF. Here the CDR3 DNA reads TGTGCCATCAGCCAACAGTTAAATCAGCCCCAGCATTTT.

This clonotype was seen only a few times. The chain has TRBV12-3 or TRBV12-4 and TRBJ1-5; no firm D call. V lost 5 bases to trimming and J lost 6 bases, with 11 bases between them. This CDR3 spans 13 amino acids. In DNA, the CDR3 is TGTGCCAGCAGTCCCATGGGGAGTCAGCCCCAGCATTTT. As protein: CASSPMGSQPQHF.

This rearrangement joins TRBV25-1 to TRBJ2-3, with 8 nucleotides matching TRBD1. This CDR3 is 13 amino acids long. Germline V gene lookup returns CDR1 MGHDK and CDR2 SYGVNS. Germline trimming cut 8 bases from V and 4 bases from J; bases unmatched to any gene: 5. The CDR3 sequence is CASGGQGSDTQYF. The CDR3 coding sequence is TGTGCCAGCGGCGGACAGGGCTCAGATACGCAGTATTTT.

The genes are TRBV19 and TRBJ1-1, with 8 bases matching TRBD1. Germline lookup yields CDR1 LNHDA and CDR2 SQIVND (reference sequence). Trimming removed 5 bases from V and 0 bases from J; junction bases left unmatched: 5. The CDR3 loop spans 15 amino acids. The DNA of the CDR3 is TGTGCCAGTAGTGTCCGGGACAGGTTGAACACTGAAGCTTTCTTT. Translation gives CASSVRDRLNTEAFF.

The table lists this clonotype with a few counts. The chain has TRBV2 and TRBJ2-3; the match to TRBD2 covers 10 bases. The V and J ends lost 4 bases and 1 base, in that order; junction bases with no gene match: 11. The germline CDR1 and CDR2 sequences are SNHLY and FYNNEI. The CDR3 covers 18 residues. CDR3 region: CASSALLSSGRRTDTQYF. The CDR3 region has the DNA TGTGCCAGCAGTGCCCTCCTATCTAGCGGGAGACGCACAGATACGCAGTATTTT. Supplemented by reference TRBV2 and TRBJ2-3, the full variable domain reads EPEVTQTPSHQVTQMGQEVILRCVPISNHLYFYWYRQILGQKVEFLVSFYNNEISEKSEIFDDQFSVERPDGSNFTLKIRSTKLEDSAMYFCASSALLSSGRRTDTQYFGPGTRLTVL.

The rearrangement joins TRBV12-3 or TRBV12-4 to TRBJ1-2; TRBD1 matches 9 bases. Trimming removed 5 bases from V and 5 bases from J; junction bases left unmatched: 9. The CDR3 spans 15 residues. The CDR3 DNA sequence: TGTGCCAGCAGTACCGGGACAGGGTCCCGATATGGCTACACCTTC. Translated, it gives CASSTGTGSRYGYTF.

The V and J genes are TRBV6-5 and TRBJ1-2; the match to TRBD1 covers 7 bases. Germline assignment: CDR1 MNHEY and CDR2 SVGAGI. The CDR3 consists of 15 residues. Trimming removed 5 bases from V and 8 bases from J; junction bases left unmatched: 14. This CDR3 reads CASSEPGQLFLGYTF. The CDR3, as DNA: TGTGCCAGCAGTGAGCCGGGACAGCTTTTCTTAGGCTACACCTTC.

The rearrangement links TRBV4-3 to TRBJ1-6; no reliable D call. This CDR3 comprises 17 residues. The ends were cut back, 1 base at V and 7 bases at J, with 17 bases in the middle. The germline CDR1 and CDR2 sequences are LGHNA and YSLEER. In DNA form, the CDR3 reads TGCGCCAGCAGCCAAGCAGCCTTCTTAGTCCGGAATTCACCCCTCCACTTT. Amino acids: CASSQAAFLVRNSPLHF.

J is TRBJ2-3 and V is TRBV4-1, with D perhaps TRBD1 (5 bases). The CDR3 contains 12 residues. Germline V gene sequence: CDR1 MGHRA, CDR2 YSYEKL. The germline V and J ends were trimmed by 1 base and 8 bases, with 7 bases remaining between them. The CDR3 nucleotides read TGCGCCAGCAGCCAAGTTAGGGGTACGCAGTATTTT. Amino acids: CASSQVRGTQYF.

The table lists this clonotype with many counts. The rearrangement joins TRBV11-1 to TRBJ1-2; 7 bases match TRBD1. Germline CDR1 and CDR2: SGHAT and FQDESV (reference sequence). This CDR3 comprises 13 residues. V lost 5 bases to trimming and J lost 3 bases; unmatched junction nucleotides: 3. CDR3 amino acids: CASSPGTDYGYTF. The CDR3 DNA follows: TGTGCCAGCAGCCCCGGGACAGACTATGGCTACACCTTC.

The chain carries TRBV5-1 and TRBJ1-2; TRBD1 matches at 8 bases. Germline lookup yields CDR1 SGHRS and CDR2 YFSETQ. The CDR3 length is 14 residues. V lost 4 bases, J lost 2 bases, and 4 bases stayed unmatched. As DNA, the CDR3 is TGCGCCAGCAGCGGTCCAGGGGGCAACTATGGCTACACCTTC. Translation: CASSGPGGNYGYTF.